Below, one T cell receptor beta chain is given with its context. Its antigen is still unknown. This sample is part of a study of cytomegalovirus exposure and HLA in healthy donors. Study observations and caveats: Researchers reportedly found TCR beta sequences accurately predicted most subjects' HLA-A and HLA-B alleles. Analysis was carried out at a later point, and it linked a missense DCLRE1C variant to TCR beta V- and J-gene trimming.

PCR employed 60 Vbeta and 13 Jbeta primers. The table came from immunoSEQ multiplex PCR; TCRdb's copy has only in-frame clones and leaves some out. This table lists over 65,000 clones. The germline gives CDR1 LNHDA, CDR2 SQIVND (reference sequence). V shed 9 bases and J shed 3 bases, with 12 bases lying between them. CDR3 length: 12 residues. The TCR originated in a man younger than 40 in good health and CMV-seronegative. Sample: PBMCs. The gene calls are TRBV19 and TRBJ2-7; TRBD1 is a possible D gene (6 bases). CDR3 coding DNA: TGTGCCAGCATGGGGGCCCTCTACGAGCAGTACTTC. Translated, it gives CASMGALYEQYF.